The source of this T cell receptor beta chain is a study of PD-1 blockade in classical Hodgkin lymphoma. Findings of the study overall: Complete responders possessed baseline diversity comparable to newly diagnosed patients. Reported baseline diversity: healthy donors highest, relapsed/refractory patients lowest.

Here immunoSEQ multiplex PCR was the method, and the copy in TCRdb shows in-frame clones only, minus some. The top ten hold roughly 22% of the sample, which has tens of thousands of clones, roughly 75% seen once. Remarks on this clone: Its target is not known.

Exposure to brentuximab vedotin varied, and each patient had relapsed following autologous stem cell transplantation. V lost 4 bases, J lost 7 bases, and 8 bases stayed unmatched. Germline loops: CDR1 KGHSH, CDR2 LQKENI. This CDR3 region has 15 residues. The V and J genes are TRBV18 and TRBJ2-1; 9 positions agree with TRBD2. This clonotype was obtained from a human donor with classical Hodgkin lymphoma. Sample: peripheral blood mononuclear cells (PBMCs), taken before the second cycle of nivolumab. The CDR3 region is CASSLTWREGNEQFF. CDR3 nucleotides: TGTGCCAGCTCACTAACCTGGCGGGAGGGGAATGAGCAGTTCTTC.